The sequence of this TCR beta chain was determined in a study of graft-versus-host responses after intestinal transplantation. This CDR3 spans 14 amino acids. Trimming left V 4 bases short and J 8 bases short, with 18 bases between. Germline CDR1 is SGHRS and CDR2 is YFSETQ. About this clone: The target antigen is unknown.

Produced via immunoSEQ multiplex PCR; TCRdb's table is partial and in-frame only. The table has tens of thousands of clones, roughly 92% seen once; the top ten hold about 0.3%. The chain joins TRBV5-1 to TRBJ1-2; TRBD1 might be the D (6 bases). Source: unstimulated CD4+ T cells sorted from spleen or lymph node cells, taken before intestinal transplant. This clonotype was obtained from a human donor who received an intestinal transplant. DNA of the CDR3: TGCGCCAGCAGCATGGGGGCGGGATTCCAAGGCTACACCTTC. Its translation is CASSMGAGFQGYTF.